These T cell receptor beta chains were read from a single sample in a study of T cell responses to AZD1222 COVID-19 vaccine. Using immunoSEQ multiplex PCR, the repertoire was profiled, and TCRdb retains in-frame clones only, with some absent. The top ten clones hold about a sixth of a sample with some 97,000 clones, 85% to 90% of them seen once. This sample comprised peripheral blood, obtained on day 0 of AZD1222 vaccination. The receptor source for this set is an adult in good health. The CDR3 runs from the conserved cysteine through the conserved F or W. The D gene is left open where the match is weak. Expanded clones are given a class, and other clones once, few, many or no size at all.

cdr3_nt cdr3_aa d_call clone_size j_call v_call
TGTGCGACCGGGACAGGGGGTTCCTCTTACACAGATACGCAGTATTTT CATGTGGSSYTDTQYF TRBD1 . TRBJ2-3 TRBV10-3
TGTGCCAGCAGCCAAGACGTTAGCTCTGGAAACACCATATATTTT CASSQDVSSGNTIYF . . TRBJ1-3 TRBV3-1/TRBV3-2
TGTGCCAGCAGTGACTCTGGGGCGGATACGCAGTATTTT CASSDSGADTQYF . once TRBJ2-3 TRBV6-4
TGTGCCAGCAGCCCCGGATCTGGCGGGGAGCTGTTTTTT CASSPGSGGELFF . . TRBJ2-2 TRBV7-3
TGTGCCAGCGCTTTAGTTCAGGGATACGAGCAGTACTTC CASALVQGYEQYF . . TRBJ2-7 TRBV12-3/TRBV12-4
TGTGCCAGCAGCTCGACAGGGGTAGAGACTGAAAAACTGTTTTTT CASSSTGVETEKLFF TRBD1 once TRBJ1-4 TRBV5-6
TGTGCCAGCAGGACCTTGACAGCCTTCTCTGGGGCCAACGTCCTGACTTTC CASRTLTAFSGANVLTF . once TRBJ2-6 TRBV28
TGCGCCAGCAGCAAGTTAGCGCATTCAGATACGCAGTATTTT CASSKLAHSDTQYF . . TRBJ2-3 TRBV5-1
TGCGCCAGCAGCCAATTGAAGGGACGCACTAATGAAAAACTGTTTTTT CASSQLKGRTNEKLFF . . TRBJ1-4 TRBV4-1
TGTGCCAGCGAGAAGGGCAGACTAACCTCCTACGAGCAGTACTTC CASEKGRLTSYEQYF . . TRBJ2-7 TRBV7-8
TGTGCCAGCAGCGACGTAGATACGCAGTATTTT CASSDVDTQYF . many TRBJ2-3 TRBV12-3/TRBV12-4